This T cell receptor (beta chain) was recorded in a study of blood T cell repertoires in COVID-19. Study summary: Both acute and convalescent COVID-19 samples were obtained from the United States, Italy and Spain. In each case, the material was cDNA or gDNA derived from T cells, B-cell-depleted T cells, or PBMCs.

Authors' processing steps: Amplified reference gene primers provided the basis for estimating nucleated cell counts. Clones were read by immunoSEQ multiplex PCR, and TCRdb kept only the in-frame ones, dropping some. The D gene and trimming were derived from the DNA, and the V and J assignments and clone size from that table. The table shows 200,000 to 300,000 clones, with 87% occurring only once. The clonotype was recovered from a man between 60 and 75 years old who had recovered from COVID-19. Sequenced material: peripheral blood.

The CDR3 DNA follows: TGTGCCAGCAGCGTCCTGGGACAGCCGGCCGCCAATGAGCAGTTCTTC. Residues: CASSVLGQPAANEQFF. This chain uses TRBV9 with TRBJ2-1, with TRBD1 identical over 7 bases. CDR1 SGDLS and CDR2 YYNGEE come from the germline V gene. The V gene end was trimmed by 2 bases and the J gene end by 6 bases; junction bases not matched to a gene: 11. CDR3 length equals 16 residues. Supplemented by reference TRBV9 and TRBJ2-1, the full variable domain reads DSGVTQTPKHLITATGQRVTLRCSPRSGDLSVYWYQQSLDQGLQFLIQYYNGEERAKGNILERFSAQQFPDLHSELNLSSLELGDSALYFCASSVLGQPAANEQFFGPGTRLTVL.